This TCR beta chain came from a study of blood T cell repertoires in COVID-19. Study at large: Spain, Italy and the United States supplied samples that represented acute and convalescent COVID-19. The cDNA or gDNA used as material had been derived from T cells, B-cell-depleted T cells, or PBMCs.

The CDR3 contains 15 residues. The V and J ends lost 4 bases and 10 bases, in that order; junction bases with no gene match: 11. CDR1 is SGDLS and CDR2 is YYNGEE in the germline V gene. Some clones are missing from TCRdb's copy, which holds only in-frame ones; the method was immunoSEQ multiplex PCR. Of 250,000 to 400,000 clones listed, around 88% were seen once; the top ten hold 1.6%. Patients of the Seattle cohort, enrolled during active infection, were followed longitudinally. The chain has TRBV9 and TRBJ1-6, with 7 positions matching TRBD1. The specimen was peripheral blood. The sequence was obtained from a woman aged 30 to 39 with COVID-19, enrolled during active disease. CDR3 in DNA: TGTGCCAGCAGCCTCCGTGCAGGGGGAGGCTCACCCCTCCACTTT. This codes for CASSLRAGGGSPLHF.